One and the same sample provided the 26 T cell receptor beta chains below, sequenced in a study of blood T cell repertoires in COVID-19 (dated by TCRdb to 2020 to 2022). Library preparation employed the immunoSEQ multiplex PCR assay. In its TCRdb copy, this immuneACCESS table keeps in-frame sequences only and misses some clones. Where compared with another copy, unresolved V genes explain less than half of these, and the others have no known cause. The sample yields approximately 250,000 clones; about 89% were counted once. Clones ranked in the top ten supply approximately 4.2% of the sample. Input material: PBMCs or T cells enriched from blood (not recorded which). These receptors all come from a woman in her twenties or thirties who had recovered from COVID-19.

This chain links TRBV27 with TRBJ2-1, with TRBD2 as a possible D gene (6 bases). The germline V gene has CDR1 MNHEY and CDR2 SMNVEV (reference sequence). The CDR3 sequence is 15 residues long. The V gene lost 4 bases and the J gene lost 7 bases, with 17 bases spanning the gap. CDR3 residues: CASSSGLGRGNEQFF. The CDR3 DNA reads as TGTGCCAGCAGTTCGGGACTGGGACGGGGGAATGAGCAGTTCTTC.

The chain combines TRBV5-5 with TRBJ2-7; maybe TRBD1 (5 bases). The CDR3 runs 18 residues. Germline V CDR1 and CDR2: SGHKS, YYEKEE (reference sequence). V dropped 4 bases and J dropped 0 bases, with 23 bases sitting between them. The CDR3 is CASSTRADTRTYSYEQYF. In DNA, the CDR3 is TGTGCCAGCAGCACCCGGGCGGACACCCGGACGTACTCCTACGAGCAGTACTTC.

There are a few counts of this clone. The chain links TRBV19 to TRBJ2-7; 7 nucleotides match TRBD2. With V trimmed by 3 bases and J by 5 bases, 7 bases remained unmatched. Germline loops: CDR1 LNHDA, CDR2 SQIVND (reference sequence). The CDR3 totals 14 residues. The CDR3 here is CASSMSGRINEQYF. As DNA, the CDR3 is TGTGCCAGTAGTATGTCCGGGAGGATCAACGAGCAGTACTTC.

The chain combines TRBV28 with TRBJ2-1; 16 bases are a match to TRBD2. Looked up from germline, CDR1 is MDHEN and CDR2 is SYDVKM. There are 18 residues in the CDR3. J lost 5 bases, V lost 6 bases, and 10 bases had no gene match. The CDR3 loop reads CASSTPGTSGREDNEQFF. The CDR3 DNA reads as TGTGCCAGCAGCACACCAGGGACTAGCGGGAGGGAAGACAATGAGCAGTTCTTC.

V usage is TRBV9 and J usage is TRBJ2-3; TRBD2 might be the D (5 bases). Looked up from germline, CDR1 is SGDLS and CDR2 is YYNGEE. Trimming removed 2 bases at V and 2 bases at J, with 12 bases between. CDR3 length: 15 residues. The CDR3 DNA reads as TGTGCCAGCAGCGTGGGTGGCGGGCTCACAGATACGCAGTATTTT. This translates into CASSVGGGLTDTQYF.

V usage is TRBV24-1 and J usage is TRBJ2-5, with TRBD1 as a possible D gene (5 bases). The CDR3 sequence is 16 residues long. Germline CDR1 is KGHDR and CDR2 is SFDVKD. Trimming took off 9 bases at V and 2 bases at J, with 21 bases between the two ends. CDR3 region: CATSESGQGKQETQYF. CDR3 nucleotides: TGTGCCACCTCGGAGAGTGGGCAGGGAAAGCAAGAGACCCAGTACTTC.

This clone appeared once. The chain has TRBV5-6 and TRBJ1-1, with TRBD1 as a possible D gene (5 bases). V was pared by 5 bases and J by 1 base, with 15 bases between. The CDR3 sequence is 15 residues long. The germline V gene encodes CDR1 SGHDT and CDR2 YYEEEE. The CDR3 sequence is CASRKIDRWNTEAFF. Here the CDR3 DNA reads TGTGCCAGCAGAAAAATAGACAGATGGAACACTGAAGCTTTCTTT. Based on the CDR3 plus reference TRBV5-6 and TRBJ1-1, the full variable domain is DAGVTQSPTHLIKTRGQQVTLRCSPKSGHDTVSWYQQALGQGPQFIFQYYEEEERQRGNFPDRFSGHQFPNYSSELNVNALLLGDSALYLCASRKIDRWNTEAFFGQGTRLTVV.

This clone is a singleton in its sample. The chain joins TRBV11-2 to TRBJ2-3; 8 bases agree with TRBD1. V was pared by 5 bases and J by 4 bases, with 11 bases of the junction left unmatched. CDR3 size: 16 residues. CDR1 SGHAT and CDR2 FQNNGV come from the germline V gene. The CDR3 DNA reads TGTGCCAGCAGCCCGGGGACAGGATTTGATTCAGATACGCAGTATTTT. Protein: CASSPGTGFDSDTQYF.

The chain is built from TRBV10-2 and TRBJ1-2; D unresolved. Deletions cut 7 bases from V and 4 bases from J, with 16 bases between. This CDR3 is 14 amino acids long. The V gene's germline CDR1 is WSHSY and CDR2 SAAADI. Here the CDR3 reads CASTPQLASYGYTF. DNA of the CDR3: TGCGCCAGCACCCCCCAGTTAGCATCCTATGGCTACACCTTC.

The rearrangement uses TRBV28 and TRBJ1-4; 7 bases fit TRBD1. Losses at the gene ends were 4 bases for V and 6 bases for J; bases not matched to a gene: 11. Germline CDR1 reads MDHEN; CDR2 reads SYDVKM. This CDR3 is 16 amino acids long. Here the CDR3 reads CASSSRVTGRDEKLFF. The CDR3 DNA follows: TGTGCCAGCAGTTCCCGAGTGACAGGGAGAGATGAAAAACTGTTTTTT.

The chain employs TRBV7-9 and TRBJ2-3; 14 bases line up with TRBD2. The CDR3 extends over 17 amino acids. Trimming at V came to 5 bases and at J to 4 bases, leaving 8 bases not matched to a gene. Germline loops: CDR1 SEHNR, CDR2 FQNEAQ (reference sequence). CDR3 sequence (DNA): TGTGCCAGCAGCCCGCGGACTAGCGGGAGGTCGTCAGATACGCAGTATTTT. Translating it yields CASSPRTSGRSSDTQYF.

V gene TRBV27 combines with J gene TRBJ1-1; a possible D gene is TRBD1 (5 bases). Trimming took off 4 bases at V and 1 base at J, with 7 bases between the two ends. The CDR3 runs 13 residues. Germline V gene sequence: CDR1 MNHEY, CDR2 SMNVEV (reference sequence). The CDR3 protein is CASSSTGNTEAFF. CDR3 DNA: TGTGCCAGCAGTTCCACAGGGAACACTGAAGCTTTCTTT.

In nucleotides, the CDR3 is TGTGCCAGCAGCTTAGTAGGGGTAACTGGGGCCAACGTCCTGACTTTC. It is translated as CASSLVGVTGANVLTF. This rearrangement joins TRBV7-2 to TRBJ2-6; D might be TRBD1 (5 bases). Germline loops: CDR1 SGHTA, CDR2 FQGNSA. Trimming stripped 1 base from V and 2 bases from J, with 9 bases between. This CDR3 spans 16 amino acids.

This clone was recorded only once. This CDR3 reads CASSTRDSLGETQYF. The CDR3 DNA reads TGTGCCAGCAGCACCCGGGACAGCCTGGGGGAGACCCAGTACTTC. This chain joins TRBV6-2 or TRBV6-3 and TRBJ2-5, with 7 positions matching TRBD1. Germline assignment: CDR1 MNHEY and CDR2 SVGEGT. Trimming removed 6 bases from V and 5 bases from J; junction bases left unmatched: 12. The CDR3 contains 15 residues.

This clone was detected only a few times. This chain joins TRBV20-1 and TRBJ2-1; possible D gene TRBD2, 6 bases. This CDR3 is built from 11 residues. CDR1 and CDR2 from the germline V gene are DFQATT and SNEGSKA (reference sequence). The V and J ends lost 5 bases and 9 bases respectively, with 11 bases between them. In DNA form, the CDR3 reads TGCAGTGCTCCACTAGCCCTTGAGCAGTTCTTC. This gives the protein CSAPLALEQFF.

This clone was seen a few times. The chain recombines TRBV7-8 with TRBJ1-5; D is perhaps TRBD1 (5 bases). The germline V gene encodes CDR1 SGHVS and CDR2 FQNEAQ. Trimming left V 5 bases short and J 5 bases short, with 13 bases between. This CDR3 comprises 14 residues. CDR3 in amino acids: CASSRVGGYQPQHF. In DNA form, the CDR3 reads TGTGCCAGCAGCCGAGTGGGGGGTTATCAGCCCCAGCATTTT.

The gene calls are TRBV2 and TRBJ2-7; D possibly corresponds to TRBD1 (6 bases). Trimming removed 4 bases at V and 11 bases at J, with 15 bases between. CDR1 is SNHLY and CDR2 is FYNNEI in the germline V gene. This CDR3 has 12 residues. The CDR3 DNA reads TGTGCCAGCAGTGTTGAGGACAGCGCCGAGTACTTC. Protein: CASSVEDSAEYF.

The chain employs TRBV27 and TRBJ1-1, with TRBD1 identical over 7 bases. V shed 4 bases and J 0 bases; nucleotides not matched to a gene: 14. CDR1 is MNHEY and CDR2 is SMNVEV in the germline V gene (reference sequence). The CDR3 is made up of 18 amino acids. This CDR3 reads CASSSLIPGQPMNTEAFF. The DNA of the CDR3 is TGTGCCAGCAGTTCTTTAATACCGGGACAGCCCATGAACACTGAAGCTTTCTTT.

For the CDR3, the DNA is TGTGCCAGCCGGACTTCCTACAATGAGCAGTTCTTC. It yields the protein CASRTSYNEQFF. The chain combines TRBV13 with TRBJ2-1, with D tentatively TRBD2 (5 bases). Looked up from germline, CDR1 is PRHDT and CDR2 is FYEKMQ (reference sequence). Trimming shortened V by 8 bases and J by 1 base, and 6 bases separated the two germline ends. This CDR3 is 12 amino acids long.

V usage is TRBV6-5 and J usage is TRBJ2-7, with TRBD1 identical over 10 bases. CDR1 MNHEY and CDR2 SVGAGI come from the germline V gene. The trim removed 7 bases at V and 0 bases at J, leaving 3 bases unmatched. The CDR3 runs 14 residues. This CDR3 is CASKRDRGSYEQYF. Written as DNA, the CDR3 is TGTGCCAGCAAACGGGACAGGGGCTCCTACGAGCAGTACTTC.

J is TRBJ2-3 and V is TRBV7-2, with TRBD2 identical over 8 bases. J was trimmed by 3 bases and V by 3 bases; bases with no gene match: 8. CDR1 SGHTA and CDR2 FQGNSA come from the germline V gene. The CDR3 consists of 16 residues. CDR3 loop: CASSFLTSGWTDTQYF. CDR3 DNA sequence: TGTGCCAGCAGCTTCCTAACTAGCGGTTGGACAGATACGCAGTATTTT.

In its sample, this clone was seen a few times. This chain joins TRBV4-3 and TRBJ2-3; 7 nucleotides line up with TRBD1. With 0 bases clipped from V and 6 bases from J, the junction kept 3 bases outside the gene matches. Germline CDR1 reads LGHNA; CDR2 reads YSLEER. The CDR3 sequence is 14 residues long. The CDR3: CASSQDSRGDTQYF. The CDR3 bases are TGCGCCAGCAGCCAAGATAGCAGGGGGGATACGCAGTATTTT.

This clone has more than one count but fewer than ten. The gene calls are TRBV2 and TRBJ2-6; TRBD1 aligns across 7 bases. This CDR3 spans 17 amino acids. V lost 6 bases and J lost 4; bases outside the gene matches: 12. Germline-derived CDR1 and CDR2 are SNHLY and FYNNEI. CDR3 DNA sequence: TGTGCCAGCAGCATAGGACAGGTTGTCTCCGGGGCCAACGTCCTGACTTTC. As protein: CASSIGQVVSGANVLTF.

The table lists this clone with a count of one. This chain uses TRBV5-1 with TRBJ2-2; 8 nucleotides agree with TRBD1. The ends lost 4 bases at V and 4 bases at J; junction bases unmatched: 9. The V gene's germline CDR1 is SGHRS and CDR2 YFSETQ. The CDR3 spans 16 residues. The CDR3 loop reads CASSPGQGTGTGELFF. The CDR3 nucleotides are TGCGCCAGCAGCCCAGGACAGGGTACGGGCACCGGGGAGCTGTTTTTT.

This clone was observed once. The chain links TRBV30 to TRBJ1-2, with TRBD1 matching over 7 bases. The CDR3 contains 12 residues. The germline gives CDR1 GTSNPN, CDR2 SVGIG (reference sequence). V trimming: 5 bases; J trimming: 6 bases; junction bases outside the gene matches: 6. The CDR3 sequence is CAWDDRADGYTF. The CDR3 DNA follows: TGTGCCTGGGATGACAGGGCGGATGGCTACACCTTC.

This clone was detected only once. The DNA of the CDR3 is TGTGCCAGCAGCGAGGACAGGATTCTTGGGGGCACTGAAGCTTTCTTT. Translating it yields CASSEDRILGGTEAFF. This chain connects TRBV5-5 to TRBJ1-1; 7 positions match TRBD1. Germline lookup yields CDR1 SGHKS and CDR2 YYEKEE (reference sequence). The CDR3 length is 16 residues. J was trimmed by 4 bases and V by 4 bases; bases with no gene match: 13.